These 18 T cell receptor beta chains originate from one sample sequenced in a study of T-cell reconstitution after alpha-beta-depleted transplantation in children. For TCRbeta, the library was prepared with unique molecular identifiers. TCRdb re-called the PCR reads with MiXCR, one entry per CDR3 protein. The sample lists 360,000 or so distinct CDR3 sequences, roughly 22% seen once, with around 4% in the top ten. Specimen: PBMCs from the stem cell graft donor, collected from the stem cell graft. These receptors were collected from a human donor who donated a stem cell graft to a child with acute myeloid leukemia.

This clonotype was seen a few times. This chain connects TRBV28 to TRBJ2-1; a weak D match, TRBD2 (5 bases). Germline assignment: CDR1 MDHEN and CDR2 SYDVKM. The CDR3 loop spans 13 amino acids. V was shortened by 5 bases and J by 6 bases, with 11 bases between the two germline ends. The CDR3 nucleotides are TGTGCCAGCAGTCTCCCGGACTCCAATGAGCAGTTCTTC. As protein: CASSLPDSNEQFF. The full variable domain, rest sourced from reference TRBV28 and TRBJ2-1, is DVKVTQSSRYLVKRTGEKVFLECVQDMDHENMFWYRQDPGLGLRLIYFSYDVKMKEKGDIPEGYSVSREKKERFSLILESASTNQTSMYLCASSLPDSNEQFFGPGTRLTVL.

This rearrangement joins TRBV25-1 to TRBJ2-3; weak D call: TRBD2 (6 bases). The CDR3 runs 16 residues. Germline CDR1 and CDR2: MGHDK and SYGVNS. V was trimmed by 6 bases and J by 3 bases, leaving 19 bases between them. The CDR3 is CASRGQGLLATDTQYF. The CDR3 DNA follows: TGTGCCAGCAGGGGGCAGGGACTCCTCGCGACAGATACGCAGTATTTT.

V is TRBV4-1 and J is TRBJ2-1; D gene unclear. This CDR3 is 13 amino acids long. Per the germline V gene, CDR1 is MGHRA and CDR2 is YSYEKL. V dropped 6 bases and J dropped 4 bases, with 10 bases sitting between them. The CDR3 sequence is CASSRTEYNEQFF. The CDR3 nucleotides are TGCGCCAGCAGTCGGACCGAATACAATGAGCAGTTCTTC.

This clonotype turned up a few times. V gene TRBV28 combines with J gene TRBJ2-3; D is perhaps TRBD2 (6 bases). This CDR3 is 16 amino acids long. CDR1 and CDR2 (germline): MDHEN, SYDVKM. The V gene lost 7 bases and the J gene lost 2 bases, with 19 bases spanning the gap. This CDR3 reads CASTPVPGLNTDTQYF. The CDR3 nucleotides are TGTGCCAGCACCCCGGTTCCGGGACTGAACACAGATACGCAGTATTTT.

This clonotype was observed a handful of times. CDR3 sequence (DNA): TGTGCCAGCAGCTCCCTGGCCTCGGGCACAGATACGCAGTATTTT. Encoded protein: CASSSLASGTDTQYF. J is TRBJ2-3 and V is TRBV5-6, with no clear D. Trimming pared 3 bases from V and 1 base from J, leaving 12 bases between. This CDR3 comprises 15 residues. Germline V lookup: CDR1 SGHDT, CDR2 YYEEEE.

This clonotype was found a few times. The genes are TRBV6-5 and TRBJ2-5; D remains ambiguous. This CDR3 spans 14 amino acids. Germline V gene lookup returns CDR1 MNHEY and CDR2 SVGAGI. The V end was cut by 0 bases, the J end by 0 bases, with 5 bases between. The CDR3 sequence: CASSYSVYQETQYF. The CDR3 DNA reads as TGTGCCAGCAGTTACTCTGTGTACCAAGAGACCCAGTACTTC.

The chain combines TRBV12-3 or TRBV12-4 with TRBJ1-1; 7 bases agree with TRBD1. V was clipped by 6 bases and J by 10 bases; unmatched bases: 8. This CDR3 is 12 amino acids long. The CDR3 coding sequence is TGTGCCAGCAGCTTGCCTCAGGGGGGAGCTTTCTTT. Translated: CASSLPQGGAFF.

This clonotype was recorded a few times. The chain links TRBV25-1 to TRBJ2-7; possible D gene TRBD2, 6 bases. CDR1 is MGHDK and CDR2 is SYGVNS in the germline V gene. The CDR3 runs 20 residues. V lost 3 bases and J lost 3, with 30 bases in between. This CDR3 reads CASSEVRRDQPHPSFYEQYF. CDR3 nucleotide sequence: TGTGCCAGCAGTGAGGTCCGGCGGGATCAGCCACATCCATCTTTCTACGAGCAGTACTTC.

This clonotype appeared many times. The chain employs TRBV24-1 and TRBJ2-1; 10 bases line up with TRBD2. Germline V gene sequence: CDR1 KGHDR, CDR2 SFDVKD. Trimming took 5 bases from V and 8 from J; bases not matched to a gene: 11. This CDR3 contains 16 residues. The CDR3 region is CATSALSGRARDEQFF. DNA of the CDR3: TGTGCCACCAGTGCCTTGAGCGGGAGGGCTAGGGATGAGCAGTTCTTC.

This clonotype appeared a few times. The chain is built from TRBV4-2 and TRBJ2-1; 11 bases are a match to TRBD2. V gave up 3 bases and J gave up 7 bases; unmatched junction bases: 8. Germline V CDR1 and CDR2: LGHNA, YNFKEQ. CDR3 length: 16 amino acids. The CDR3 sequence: CASSHRLAGGLNEQFF. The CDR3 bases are TGTGCCAGCAGCCATCGTCTAGCGGGAGGACTAAATGAGCAGTTCTTC.

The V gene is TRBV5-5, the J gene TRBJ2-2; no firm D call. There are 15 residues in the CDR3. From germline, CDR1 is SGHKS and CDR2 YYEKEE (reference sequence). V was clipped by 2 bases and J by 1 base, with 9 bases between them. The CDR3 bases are TGTGCCAGCAGCTTCGTTGCAGGGAACACCGGGGAGCTGTTTTTT. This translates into CASSFVAGNTGELFF.

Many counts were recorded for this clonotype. The CDR3 nucleotides read TGCAGTGCTTTGAGCGGGAGAGAGGACGAGCAGTACTTC. The encoded protein is CSALSGREDEQYF. The chain couples TRBV20-1 to TRBJ2-7; 8 bases match TRBD2. Germline-derived CDR1 and CDR2 are DFQATT and SNEGSKA (reference sequence). The ends lost 5 bases at V and 5 bases at J; junction bases unmatched: 8. This CDR3 contains 13 residues.

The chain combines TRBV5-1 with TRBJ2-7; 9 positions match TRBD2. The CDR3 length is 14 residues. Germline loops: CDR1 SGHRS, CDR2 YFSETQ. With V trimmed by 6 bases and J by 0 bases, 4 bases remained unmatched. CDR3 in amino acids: CASTLAGFSYEQYF. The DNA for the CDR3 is TGCGCCAGCACCCTAGCGGGGTTCTCCTACGAGCAGTACTTC.

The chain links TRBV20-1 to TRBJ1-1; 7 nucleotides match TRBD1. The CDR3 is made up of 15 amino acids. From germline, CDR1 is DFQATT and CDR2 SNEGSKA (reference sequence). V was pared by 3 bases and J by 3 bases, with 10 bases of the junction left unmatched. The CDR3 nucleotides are TGCAGTGCTAGCGCCGGAGGACAGGAGTACACTGAAGCTTTCTTT. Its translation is CSASAGGQEYTEAFF.

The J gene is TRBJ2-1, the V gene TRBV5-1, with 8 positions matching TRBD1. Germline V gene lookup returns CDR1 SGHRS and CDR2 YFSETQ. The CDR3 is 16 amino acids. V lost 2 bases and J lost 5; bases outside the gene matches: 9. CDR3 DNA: TGCGCCAGCAGCTTCACGGACAGGGCTGAAAACAATGAGCAGTTCTTC. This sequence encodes CASSFTDRAENNEQFF.

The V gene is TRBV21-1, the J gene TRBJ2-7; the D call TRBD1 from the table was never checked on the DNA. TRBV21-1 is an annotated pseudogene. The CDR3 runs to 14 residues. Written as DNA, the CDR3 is TGTGCCAGCAGCGTACAGGGGGACTCCTACGAGCAGTACTTC. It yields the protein CASSVQGDSYEQYF.

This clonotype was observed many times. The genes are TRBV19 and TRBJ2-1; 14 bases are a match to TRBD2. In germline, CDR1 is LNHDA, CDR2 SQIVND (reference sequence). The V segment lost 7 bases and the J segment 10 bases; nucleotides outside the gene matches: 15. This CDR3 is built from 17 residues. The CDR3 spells CASTPKGLAGESGEQFF. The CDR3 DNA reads TGTGCCAGTACTCCCAAGGGACTAGCGGGAGAGTCAGGGGAGCAGTTCTTC.

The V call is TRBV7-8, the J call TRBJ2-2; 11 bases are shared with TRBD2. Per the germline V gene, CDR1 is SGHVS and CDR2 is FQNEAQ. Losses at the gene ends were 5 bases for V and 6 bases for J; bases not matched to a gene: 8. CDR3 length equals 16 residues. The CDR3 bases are TGTGCCAGCAGCCTCGCGGGACTAGCGGTCCCCGGGGAGCTGTTTTTT. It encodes CASSLAGLAVPGELFF.